Listed here is a single TCR beta chain. Its antigen is undetermined. Produced via immunoSEQ multiplex PCR; TCRdb's table is partial and in-frame only. The sample shows approximately 190,000 clones, under 95% of them seen only once. These data are taken from a study of T cell responses to AZD1222 COVID-19 vaccine. Study results and caveats: Among those given AZD1222, only six or seven were seropositive at baseline. It was only after the peak T cell response that any repertoires were sampled.

The material sequenced was peripheral blood, taken on day 0 of AZD1222 vaccination. The receptor's source is an adult in good health.

CDR3 amino acids: CASSIAGNLNGYTF. The DNA for the CDR3 is TGTGCCAGTAGTATCGCAGGGAACCTGAATGGCTACACCTTC. The J gene is TRBJ1-2, the V gene TRBV19; maybe TRBD1 (5 bases). The ends were cut back, 3 bases at V and 6 bases at J, with 14 bases in the middle. The germline CDR1 and CDR2 sequences are LNHDA and SQIVND (reference sequence). The CDR3 extends over 14 amino acids.